The rows below give T cell receptor beta chains drawn from one sample of a study of cytomegalovirus exposure and HLA in healthy donors. The assay was immunoSEQ multiplex PCR, and TCRdb's table has in-frame clones only and misses some. Here the sample spans some 160,000 clones, about 75% being singletons. Sequencing was done on a sample of PBMCs. The receptors were gathered from a man aged 60 to 75 in good health and CMV-seronegative. CDR3s include the opening cysteine and the closing phenylalanine or tryptophan. D genes are given only for firm matches. Where a row states a size, it is once, few, many or the class of an expanded clone; other rows omit it.

D,V,J,size,CDR3,DNA
-,TRBV19,TRBJ2-3,-,CASSIRAGDTDTQYF,TGTGCCAGTAGTATTCGGGCAGGGGACACAGATACGCAGTATTTT
-,TRBV6-5,TRBJ1-3,-,CASSSHGQLAGNTIYF,TGTGCCAGCAGTTCCCACGGACAGTTAGCCGGAAACACCATATATTTT
-,TRBV19,TRBJ1-5,-,CASSLKGFGQPQHF,TGTGCCAGTAGTCTGAAGGGGTTTGGCCAGCCCCAGCATTTT
-,TRBV19,TRBJ2-7,-,CASSIGGTYEQYF,TGTGCCAGTAGTATTGGGGGGACCTACGAGCAGTACTTC
-,TRBV29-1,TRBJ2-7,-,CSVVGVSYEQYF,TGCAGCGTTGTCGGGGTGTCCTACGAGCAGTACTTC
TRBD1,TRBV7-3,TRBJ2-2,-,CASSLRGRGTGELFF,TGTGCCAGCAGCCTCAGGGGGCGAGGCACCGGGGAGCTGTTTTTT
TRBD1,TRBV9,TRBJ2-4,-,CASSAQGAQNIQYF,TGTGCCAGCAGCGCACAGGGGGCGCAAAACATTCAGTACTTC
-,TRBV6-5,TRBJ2-7,-,CASSYSRDSSYEQYF,TGTGCCAGCAGTTACTCCCGGGACTCTAGCTACGAGCAGTACTTC
TRBD1,TRBV6-6,TRBJ1-1,-,CASSPQGAGEAFF,TGTGCCAGCAGTCCACAGGGGGCGGGTGAAGCTTTCTTT
-,TRBV28,TRBJ2-7,-,CASSWLGRTYEQYF,TGTGCCAGCAGTTGGCTGGGGCGGACCTACGAGCAGTACTTC
-,TRBV7-3,TRBJ2-1,once,CASTLGGNGYEQFF,TGTGCCAGCACCCTCGGCGGGAATGGCTATGAGCAGTTCTTC
TRBD2,TRBV6-5,TRBJ2-7,-,CASSYSGLASYEQYF,TGTGCCAGCAGTTACTCGGGACTAGCGAGCTACGAGCAGTACTTC
-,TRBV14,TRBJ2-2,-,CASSQGRRGELFF,TGTGCCAGCAGCCAAGGTAGAAGAGGGGAGCTGTTTTTT
-,TRBV11-2,TRBJ1-4,-,CASSLDREEKLFF,TGTGCCAGCAGCTTAGATCGGGAGGAAAAACTGTTTTTT
TRBD1,TRBV2,TRBJ2-7,-,CASSRDRGYEQYF,TGTGCCAGCAGCCGGGACAGGGGTTACGAGCAGTACTTC
TRBD1,TRBV7-2,TRBJ1-5,-,CASSTKTGEDQPQHF,TGTGCCAGCAGCACCAAAACAGGGGAGGATCAGCCCCAGCATTTT
TRBD2,TRBV12-5,TRBJ2-3,-,CASGPSGGDTQYF,TGTGCTAGTGGTCCGTCGGGAGGGGATACGCAGTATTTT
TRBD2,TRBV6-1,TRBJ2-1,-,CASKTAGGNPGEQFF,TGTGCCAGCAAGACGGCGGGAGGAAACCCCGGTGAGCAGTTCTTC
TRBD2,TRBV18,TRBJ2-5,-,CASSPGLAAQETQYF,TGTGCCAGCTCACCCGGACTAGCGGCCCAAGAGACCCAGTACTTC
-,TRBV19,TRBJ1-4,-,CASRDGGPAREKLFF,TGTGCCAGTAGGGATGGGGGCCCTGCTCGGGAAAAACTGTTTTTT
-,TRBV6-5,TRBJ2-1,-,CASSQRGRIYNEQFF,TGTGCCAGCAGCCAACGAGGGAGGATCTACAATGAGCAGTTCTTC
-,TRBV28,TRBJ2-1,-,CASSMWRESSNEQFF,TGTGCCAGCAGTATGTGGAGGGAGTCGAGTAATGAGCAGTTCTTC
TRBD2,TRBV7-8,TRBJ2-5,-,CASSFLAVQETQYF,TGTGCCAGCAGCTTCCTAGCGGTACAAGAGACCCAGTACTTC
TRBD1,TRBV30,TRBJ2-1,once,CAWGQGGSYNEQFF,TGTGCCTGGGGACAGGGGGGCTCCTACAATGAGCAGTTCTTC
TRBD1,TRBV7-9,TRBJ1-3,once,CASSRQGPRSGNTIYF,TGTGCCAGCAGCAGACAGGGGCCCCGCTCTGGAAACACCATATATTTT
-,TRBV5-3,TRBJ2-7,-,CARSLRDWYYEQYF,TGTGCCAGAAGCTTACGGGACTGGTACTACGAGCAGTACTTC
TRBD2,TRBV18,TRBJ2-3,-,CASSPLAGRADTQYF,TGTGCCAGCTCACCGCTAGCGGGACGCGCAGATACGCAGTATTTT
TRBD1,TRBV19,TRBJ1-2,once,CASSADRGPNYGYTF,TGTGCCAGTAGTGCCGACAGGGGACCCAACTATGGCTACACCTTC
-,TRBV2,TRBJ1-1,few,CASRQVTEAFF,TGTGCCAGCAGACAGGTTACTGAAGCTTTCTTT
TRBD2,TRBV30,TRBJ2-7,-,CAWDLAGGDEQYF,TGTGCCTGGGATTTAGCGGGAGGGGACGAGCAGTACTTC
TRBD1,TRBV15,TRBJ1-1,-,CASRSTGGTEAFF,TGTGCCTCCAGGAGCACAGGGGGCACTGAAGCTTTCTTT
TRBD2,TRBV28,TRBJ2-1,-,CASSLGRSGVVSEQFF,TGTGCCAGCAGTTTAGGGAGGAGCGGGGTCGTTTCTGAGCAGTTCTTC
-,TRBV9,TRBJ1-1,-,CASSVAVNTEAFF,TGTGCCAGCAGCGTAGCGGTAAACACTGAAGCTTTCTTT
TRBD1,TRBV2,TRBJ1-2,-,CASSRSGGIDGYTF,TGTGCCAGCAGTCGTTCAGGGGGCATAGATGGCTACACCTTC
TRBD2,TRBV6-5,TRBJ2-7,-,CASSKGLAGSLEQYF,TGTGCCAGCAGCAAGGGACTAGCGGGAAGTCTCGAGCAGTACTTC
TRBD1,TRBV7-2,TRBJ2-6,-,CASSSWTGVSGANVLTF,TGTGCCAGCAGCTCCTGGACAGGGGTCTCTGGGGCCAACGTCCTGACTTTC
-,TRBV14,TRBJ1-5,-,CASSQEPTVTNQPQHF,TGTGCCAGCAGCCAAGAACCCACAGTTACAAATCAGCCCCAGCATTTT
TRBD2,TRBV4-1,TRBJ2-7,-,CASSPGLAEYEQYF,TGCGCCAGCAGCCCTGGACTAGCGGAATACGAGCAGTACTTC
-,TRBV12-2,TRBJ2-7,-,CASRLSGKGHEQYF,TGTGCAAGTCGCTTAAGCGGGAAGGGCCACGAGCAGTACTTC
-,TRBV7-8,TRBJ2-7,-,CASSMSRLSYEQYF,TGTGCCAGCAGCATGTCCAGGTTATCCTACGAGCAGTACTTC
-,TRBV19,TRBJ1-1,few,CASSVGGTGNTEAFF,TGTGCCAGTAGTGTGGGGGGGACGGGGAACACTGAAGCTTTCTTT
-,TRBV19,TRBJ2-5,-,CASSFSPYTGQETQYF,TGTGCCAGTAGTTTCTCCCCTTACACAGGGCAAGAGACCCAGTACTTC
TRBD1,TRBV2,TRBJ1-2,-,CASSREQGGGYTF,TGTGCCAGCAGCAGAGAACAGGGGGGTGGCTACACCTTC
TRBD1,TRBV4-1,TRBJ1-1,-,CASSQIPGQGSRGTEASF,TGCGCCAGCAGCCAAATACCGGGACAGGGCTCCCGGGGCACTGAAGCTTCCTTT
TRBD2,TRBV27,TRBJ2-1,-,CASEGGSYNEQFF,TGTGCCAGCGAGGGAGGGAGCTACAATGAGCAGTTCTTC
TRBD2,TRBV4-3,TRBJ2-1,-,CASSQVGGREGEEQFF,TGCGCCAGCAGCCAAGTGGGGGGGCGGGAGGGTGAAGAGCAGTTCTTC